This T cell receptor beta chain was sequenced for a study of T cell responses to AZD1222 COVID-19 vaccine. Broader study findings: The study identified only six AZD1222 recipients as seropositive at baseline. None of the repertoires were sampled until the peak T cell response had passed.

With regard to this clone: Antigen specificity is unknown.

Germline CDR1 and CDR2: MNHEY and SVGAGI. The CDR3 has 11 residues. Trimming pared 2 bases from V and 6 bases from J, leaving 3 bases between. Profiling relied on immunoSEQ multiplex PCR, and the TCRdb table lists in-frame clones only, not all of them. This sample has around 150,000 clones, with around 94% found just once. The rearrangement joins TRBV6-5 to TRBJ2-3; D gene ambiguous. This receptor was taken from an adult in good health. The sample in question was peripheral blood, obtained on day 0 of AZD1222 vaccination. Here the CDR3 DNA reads TGTGCCAGCAGTTACCGCGATACGCAGTATTTT. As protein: CASSYRDTQYF.